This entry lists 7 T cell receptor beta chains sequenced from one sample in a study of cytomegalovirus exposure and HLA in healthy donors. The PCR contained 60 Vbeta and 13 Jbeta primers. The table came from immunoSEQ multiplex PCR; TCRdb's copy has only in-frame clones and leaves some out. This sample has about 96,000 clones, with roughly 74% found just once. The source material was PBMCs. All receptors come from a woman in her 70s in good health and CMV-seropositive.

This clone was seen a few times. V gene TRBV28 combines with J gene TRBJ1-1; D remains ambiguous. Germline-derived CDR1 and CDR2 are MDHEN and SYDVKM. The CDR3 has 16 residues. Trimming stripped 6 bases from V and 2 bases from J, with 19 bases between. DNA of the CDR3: TGTGCCAGCAGCCTTATGTACGCAGGAACTAACACTGAAGCTTTCTTT. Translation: CASSLMYAGTNTEAFF.

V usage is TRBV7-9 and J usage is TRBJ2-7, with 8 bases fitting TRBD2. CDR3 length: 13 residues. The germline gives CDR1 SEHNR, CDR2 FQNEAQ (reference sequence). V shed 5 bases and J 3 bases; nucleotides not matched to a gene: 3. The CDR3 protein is CASSPGRGYEQYF. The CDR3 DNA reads TGTGCCAGCAGCCCCGGGAGGGGCTACGAGCAGTACTTC.

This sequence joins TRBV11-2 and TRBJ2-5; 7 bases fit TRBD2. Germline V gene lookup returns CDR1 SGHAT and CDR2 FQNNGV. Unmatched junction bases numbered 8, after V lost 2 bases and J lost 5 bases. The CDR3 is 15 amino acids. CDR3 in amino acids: CASSLYGREWETQYF. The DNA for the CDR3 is TGTGCCAGCAGCTTATATGGGCGGGAGTGGGAGACCCAGTACTTC.

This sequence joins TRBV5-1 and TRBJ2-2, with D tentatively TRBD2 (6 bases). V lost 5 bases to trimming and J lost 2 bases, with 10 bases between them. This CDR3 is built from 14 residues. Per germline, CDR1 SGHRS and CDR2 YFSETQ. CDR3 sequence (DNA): TGCGCCAGCAGGTCGGGACTTAACACCGGGGAGCTGTTTTTT. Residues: CASRSGLNTGELFF.

CDR3 protein: CSDRGDTQYF. CDR3 in DNA: TGCAGCGATAGAGGGGATACGCAGTATTTT. The chain links TRBV29-1 to TRBJ2-3, with D possibly being TRBD2 (5 bases). The CDR3 extends over 10 amino acids. The V end was cut by 7 bases, the J end by 6 bases, with 8 bases between. The germline V gene encodes CDR1 SQVTM and CDR2 ANQGSEA.

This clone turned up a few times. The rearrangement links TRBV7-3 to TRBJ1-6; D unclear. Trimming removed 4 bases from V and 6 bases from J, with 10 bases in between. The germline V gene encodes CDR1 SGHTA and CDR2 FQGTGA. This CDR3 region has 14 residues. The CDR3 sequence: CASSSGSPNSPLHF. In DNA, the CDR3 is TGTGCCAGCAGCTCCGGGAGCCCTAATTCACCCCTCCACTTT. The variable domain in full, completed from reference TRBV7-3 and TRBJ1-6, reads GAGVSQTPSNKVTEKGKYVELRCDPISGHTALYWYRQSLGQGPEFLIYFQGTGAADDSGLPNDRFFAVRPEGSVSTLKIQRTERGDSAVYLCASSSGSPNSPLHFGNGTRLTVT.

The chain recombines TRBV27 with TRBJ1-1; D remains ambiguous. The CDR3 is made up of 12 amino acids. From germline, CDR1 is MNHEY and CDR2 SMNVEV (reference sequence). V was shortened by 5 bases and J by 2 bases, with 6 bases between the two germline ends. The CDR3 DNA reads TGTGCCAGCAGTCGCCTAAACACTGAAGCTTTCTTT. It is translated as CASSRLNTEAFF.